This record covers a single TCR beta chain. Its antigen is still unknown. Qualities for individual bases were not recorded, and no much larger clone is one base off. The source of the sample is a study of OX40 agonist ivuxolimab in advanced cancers. Background on the whole study: Ivuxolimab was a fully human IgG2 agonistic monoclonal antibody targeting the costimulatory receptor OX40 (CD134). In the dose-escalation cohort, 75% to 90% of patients were male, and the mean age was roughly 56 years with a range of roughly 20 to 79. Prior anti-PD-1, anti-PD-L1 or anti-CTLA-4 therapy was permitted, and checkpoint inhibitors had been received by under 50% of dose-escalation patients. The purpose of peripheral TCRbeta sequencing was to test whether ivuxolimab changed TCR sequence diversity and led to clonal T-cell expansion. The paper reports the monotherapy dose-escalation portion (N of about 47 patients) of the phase I ivuxolimab trial. Partial responses occurred in three dose-escalation patients, of whom one had hepatocellular carcinoma and two had cutaneous melanoma. Of the approximately 50 dose-escalation patients, hepatocellular carcinoma was present in 19, melanoma in some 15, renal cell carcinoma in 9 and head and neck cancer in 9. Intravenous ivuxolimab was administered to patients every 2 weeks at six dose levels: 0.01, 0.1, 0.3, 1.5, 3 and 10 mg/kg.

Patients with autoimmune disease history or receiving systemic immunosuppression were excluded from the trial. In every dose cohort, peripheral blood was drawn for TCR sequencing at baseline, cycle 4 day 1, and cycle 7 day 1. Samples came from an open-label, multicenter, first-in-human phase I dose-escalation trial of ivuxolimab. Adults with locally advanced or metastatic melanoma, renal cell carcinoma, hepatocellular carcinoma or head and neck squamous cell carcinoma were enrolled in the trial. Before TCR sequencing, CD4+ and CD8+ T cells were separately sorted from peripheral blood. Genomic DNA was extracted from sorted cells for sequencing of the TCRbeta CDR3 region. The immunoSEQ Assay was used to sequence the TCRbeta CDR3 regions. Here the immuneACCESS table is served through TCRdb, limited to in-frame sequences with V and J called. Missing clones are a known gap in these copies; in checked studies unresolved V genes cover under half, and the rest lacks a known reason. In all, the sample holds 72,000 or so clones, and roughly 90% of those were seen once. The ten largest clones represent about 1.3% of the sample.

Compared with germline, V lacks 10 bases and J lacks 10 bases; bases without a gene match: 21. From cysteine to phenylalanine, the CDR3 is 16 amino acids long. Here the CDR3 DNA is all that survives: 48 bases in frame from base 1. Overall study outcomes, separate from this receptor: After ivuxolimab, more expanded clones were found on average in CD8+ T cells than in CD4+ T cells. In partial responders in the 0.1-3.0 mg/kg groups, normalized peripheral clonal expansion was found to be among the lowest, especially among CD8+ T cells. Low levels of normalized T-cell clonal expansion were also seen in some patients who did not respond. At doses of 0.1 to 3.0 mg/kg, clonal expansion of both CD4+ and CD8+ T cells in blood was seen between baseline and week 6. Antigen specificity was not determined for the clonally expanded peripheral T cells.

The sequencing used CD4+ or CD8+ T cells sorted from blood, collected in a trial of the OX40 agonist ivuxolimab. This chain joins TRBV23-1 to TRBJ2-1; the central 8 bases match TRBD1. TRBV23-1 falls under the ORF class, with uncertain function. The receptor comes from an adult with an advanced solid tumor such as melanoma, head and neck, liver or kidney cancer. The nucleotides read TGCGCCACCACGCGGGCCGGGACAGGCGGGCGTGCGGAGCAGTTCTTC. Translated, this is CATTRAGTGGRAEQFF.